This T cell receptor beta chain is from a study of CD8+ T cells in alopecia areata. Study observations and caveats: Especially in alopecia totalis/universalis, lesional scalp showed greater clonality than normal scalp did.

V lost 4 bases and J 0 bases, leaving 16 bases between the germline ends. The germline V gene encodes CDR1 LGHNT and CDR2 FRNRAP. The CDR3 covers 16 residues. Documented treatment: oral pan-JAK inhibitor, 5-10 mg twice daily. Extraction of RNA preceded its reverse transcription into cDNA, which served as the sequencing template. The protocol was immunoSEQ multiplex PCR, while the TCRdb copy is restricted to in-frame clones and leaves out a portion. The sample carries roughly 200,000 clones, 35% to 40% recorded once. This clone was picked up a small number of times. Its antigen is currently unknown. Material: CD4+ T cells sorted from blood, obtained between weeks 30 and 35, from a patient treated with tofacitinib. The clonotype comes from a human donor with alopecia areata. The V and J genes are TRBV12-5 and TRBJ2-7, with D unresolved. The CDR3 loop is CASGSAPDRHSYEQYF. CDR3 bases: TGTGCTAGTGGTTCGGCCCCGGACCGCCACTCCTACGAGCAGTACTTC.